This TCR beta chain was sequenced for a study of T cells after posttransplantation cyclophosphamide. Controls had myeloablative marrow grafts with methotrexate and calcineurin inhibitor, sampled at 1 year. About this clone itself: Its target is unknown.

The CDR3 has 14 amino acids. The ends lost 0 bases at V and 5 bases at J; junction bases unmatched: 3. Germline V CDR1 and CDR2: LNHNV, YYDKDF (reference sequence). Study results and caveats: TRB overlap between skin or GI tissue T cells and blood was limited. After PTCy, TRB diversity resembled that of CNI/methotrexate controls. Later blood repertoires were often dominated by clones from the donor CD8+ memory compartment.

Measured with immunoSEQ multiplex PCR; TCRdb has only the in-frame clones, and not every one. Among about 9,900 clones, over 75% were seen once, and the ten largest hold under 30%. The V gene is TRBV15, the J gene TRBJ1-1, with 7 bases identical to TRBD1. The sequence was collected from a young adult male patient who received an allogeneic stem cell transplant from an unrelated donor, was CMV-positive, and had no GVHD. T cells may partly derive from the graft donor. Sequenced material: PBMCs, taken after an allogeneic stem cell transplant with a calcineurin inhibitor and methotrexate. The CDR3 protein is CATSRDPGGTEAFF. In DNA, the CDR3 is TGTGCCACCAGCAGAGATCCAGGGGGGACTGAAGCTTTCTTT.